This TCR beta chain was recorded in a study of OX40 agonist ivuxolimab in advanced cancers. At the level of the study: Dose-escalation patients had hepatocellular carcinoma, melanoma, renal cell or head and neck cancer. Study-wide points: At 0.1 to 3.0 mg/kg, CD4+ and CD8+ blood T cells expanded clonally by week 6. Expanded clones were, on average, more numerous among CD8+ T cells than CD4+.

The germline V and J ends were trimmed by 6 bases and 3 bases, with 9 bases remaining between them. The length of the CDR3 is 12 residues. Germline V lookup: CDR1 MDHEN, CDR2 SYDVKM. As for this clone: The antigen is unknown.

TCRdb keeps only in-frame clones here, not all; method: immunoSEQ multiplex PCR. The sample holds about 69,000 clones, about 80% seen once. This specimen was CD4+ or CD8+ T cells sorted from blood, taken in a trial of the OX40 agonist ivuxolimab. V and J are TRBV28 and TRBJ2-7; D is unresolved. The sequence was obtained from an adult with an advanced solid tumor such as melanoma, head and neck, liver or kidney cancer. DNA for the CDR3: TGTGCCAGCAGGCTCGGACGCTACGAGCAGTACTTC. It encodes CASRLGRYEQYF.